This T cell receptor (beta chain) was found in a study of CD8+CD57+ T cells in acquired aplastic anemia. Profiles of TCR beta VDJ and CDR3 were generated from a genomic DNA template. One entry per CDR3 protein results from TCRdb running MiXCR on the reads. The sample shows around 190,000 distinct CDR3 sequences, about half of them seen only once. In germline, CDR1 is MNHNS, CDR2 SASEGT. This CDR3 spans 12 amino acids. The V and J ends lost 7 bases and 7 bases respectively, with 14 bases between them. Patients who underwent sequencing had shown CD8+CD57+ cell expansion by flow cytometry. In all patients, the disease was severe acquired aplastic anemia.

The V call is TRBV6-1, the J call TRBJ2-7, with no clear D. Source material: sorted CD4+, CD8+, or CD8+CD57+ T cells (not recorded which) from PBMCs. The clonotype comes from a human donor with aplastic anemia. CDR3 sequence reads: CASNEMALEQYF. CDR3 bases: TGTGCCAGCAATGAGATGGCGCTTGAGCAGTACTTC.